This record looks at one T cell receptor (beta chain) sequence and its context. Germline CDR1 is SGDLS and CDR2 is YYNGEE. The CDR3 length is 13 residues. Trimming removed 0 bases from V and 5 bases from J, with 8 bases in between. These data originate in a study of shared clonotypes between healthy human individuals. Clones were sequenced by immunoSEQ multiplex PCR, and TCRdb holds only the in-frame ones, with some missing. The top ten clones hold less than 15% of a sample with 97,000 or so clones, approximately 44% of them seen once. This chain links TRBV9 with TRBJ2-5; D is uncertain. This clonotype was sampled from a woman aged 40 to 50 in good health. Some clones in this sample may be carry-over from other donors' samples. Sequenced input: PBMCs. The CDR3 is CASSVATWETQYF. The CDR3 nucleotides read TGTGCCAGCAGCGTAGCTACTTGGGAGACCCAGTACTTC.